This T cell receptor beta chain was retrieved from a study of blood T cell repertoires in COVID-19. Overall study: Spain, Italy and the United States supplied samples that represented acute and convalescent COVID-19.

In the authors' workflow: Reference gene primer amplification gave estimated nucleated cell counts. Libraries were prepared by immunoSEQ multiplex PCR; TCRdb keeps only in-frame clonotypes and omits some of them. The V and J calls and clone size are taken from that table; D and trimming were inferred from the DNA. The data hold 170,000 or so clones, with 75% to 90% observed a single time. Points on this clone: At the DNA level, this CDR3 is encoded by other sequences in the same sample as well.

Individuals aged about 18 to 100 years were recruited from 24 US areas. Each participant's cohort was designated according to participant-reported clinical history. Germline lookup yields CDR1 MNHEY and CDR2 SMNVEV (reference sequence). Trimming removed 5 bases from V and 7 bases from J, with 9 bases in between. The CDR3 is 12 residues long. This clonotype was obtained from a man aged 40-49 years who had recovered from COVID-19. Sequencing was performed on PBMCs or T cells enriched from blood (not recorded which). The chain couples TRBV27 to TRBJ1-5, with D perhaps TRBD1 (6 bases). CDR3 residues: CASSPQGQPQHF. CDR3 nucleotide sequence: TGTGCCAGCAGTCCGCAGGGGCAGCCCCAGCATTTT.